This T cell receptor beta chain was identified during a study of blood T cell repertoires in COVID-19. The repertoire was sequenced with immunoSEQ multiplex PCR; TCRdb's copy has only in-frame clones and lacks some. The table records about 310,000 clones, approximately 89% of them present only once. Recruits, aged 18 to 89 years, lived in some 25 US areas. Recovered Cohort 3 donors showed two negative PCRs, clearance, or symptom resolution. Trimming left V 1 base short and J 3 bases short, with 10 bases between. The CDR3 consists of 15 residues. CDR1 and CDR2 from the germline V gene are LGHDT and YNNKEL (reference sequence).

The sample consisted of PBMCs or T cells enriched from blood (not recorded which). The chain couples TRBV3-1 (or the pseudogene TRBV3-2) to TRBJ1-5; D unclear. The origin of this receptor is a woman between 35 and 50 years old who had recovered from COVID-19. This CDR3 is CASSQGAQLNQPQHF. The CDR3 region has the DNA TGTGCCAGCAGCCAAGGGGCACAGCTCAATCAGCCCCAGCATTTT.